This T cell receptor beta chain was identified in a study of vaccination and CD4 T cells after COVID-19. Details on this clonotype: Its cognate antigen is unknown.

The sample's treatment: approximately nine-day PBMC culture with coronavirus spike peptide pools or control peptides (ViraFEST assay). Using peptide pools, antigen-specific T cells were expanded in ViraFEST before TCRs were sequenced. Culture of under 2.5 million PBMCs per well took place with 7.5 to 10 IU/ml IL-2 and about 10 ug/ml peptide pools. Germline V gives CDR1 KGHDR, CDR2 SFDVKD. V was pared by 2 bases and J by 7 bases, with 11 bases of the junction left unmatched. This CDR3 spans 17 amino acids. The Oncomine TCR Beta short-read assay was what sequenced the DNA obtained from cultured CD4+ T cells. Via MiXCR, TCRdb re-called the PCR reads, giving one row per CDR3 protein. In the table there are more than 15,000 distinct CDR3 sequences, more than 50% of which are singletons.

The specimen was CD4+ T cells from blood, cultured in vitro. The chain combines TRBV24-1 with TRBJ2-2; TRBD2 matches at 8 bases. The source of this sequence is a human donor who had recovered from COVID-19. The CDR3 nucleotides read TGTGCCACCAGTGATTCAACTAGCGGCACCTACAACGGGGAGCTGTTTTTT. It yields the protein CATSDSTSGTYNGELFF.